Below, 9 T cell receptor beta chains from the same sample are listed, as sequenced in a study of T cell changes during pregnancy in multiple sclerosis (dated by TCRdb to between 2018 and 2021). Library preparation employed the immunoSEQ multiplex PCR assay. TCRdb re-hosts the immuneACCESS table, in-frame sequences only. Its copies lack some clones; in the studies checked, an unresolved V gene accounts for under half of them, and the cause for the rest is not known. This sample holds tens of thousands of clones; 96% were observed only once. The ten largest clonotypes hold roughly 2.3% of the sample. The input for sequencing was CD8+ T cells from peripheral blood mononuclear cells, taken after pregnancy. These receptors all come from a female donor with multiple sclerosis, enrolled in a pregnancy study.

The chain employs TRBV7-9 and TRBJ1-5; 8 bases fit TRBD1. The CDR3 consists of 14 residues. Germline CDR1 and CDR2: SEHNR and FQNEAQ (reference sequence). V lost 5 bases and J lost 6; bases outside the gene matches: 6. In DNA, the CDR3 is TGTGCCAGCAGCCCTGACAGGGGTGTTCAGCCCCAGCATTTT. Amino acid sequence: CASSPDRGVQPQHF.

This clone was seen a single time. This sequence joins TRBV7-9 and TRBJ2-7, with 8 bases that match TRBD1. The V and J ends lost 4 bases and 3 bases, in that order; junction bases with no gene match: 8. The length of the CDR3 is 15 residues. Germline V gene lookup returns CDR1 SEHNR and CDR2 FQNEAQ (reference sequence). CDR3 protein: CASSSSEGQDYEQYF. The CDR3, as DNA: TGTGCCAGCAGCTCTAGTGAGGGACAGGACTACGAGCAGTACTTC.

J is TRBJ1-1 and V is TRBV27; 7 positions match TRBD1. The CDR3 is made up of 12 amino acids. Germline CDR1 is MNHEY and CDR2 is SMNVEV (reference sequence). J lost 11 bases, V lost 4 bases, and 7 bases had no gene match. The CDR3 region has the DNA TGTGCCAGCAGTTCACCCGACAGGGTGGCTTTCTTT. This gives the protein CASSSPDRVAFF.

This chain connects TRBV7-9 to TRBJ2-3; TRBD1 agrees at 8 bases. J gave up 0 bases and V 1 base, and 6 bases lay outside the gene matches. The CDR3 length is 17 residues. Germline CDR1 and CDR2: SEHNR and FQNEAQ (reference sequence). CDR3: CASSLGSGGSSTDTQYF. The CDR3 coding sequence is TGTGCCAGCAGCTTAGGGTCAGGGGGCTCTAGCACAGATACGCAGTATTTT. Filled out from reference TRBV7-9 and TRBJ2-3, the complete variable domain reads DTGVSQNPRHKITKRGQNVTFRCDPISEHNRLYWYRQTLGQGPEFLTYFQNEAQLEKSRLLSDRFSAERPKGSFSTLEIQRTEQGDSAMYLCASSLGSGGSSTDTQYFGPGTRLTVL.

The rearrangement joins TRBV9 to TRBJ2-3; D unclear. With 3 bases removed from V and 5 bases from J, the gap between germline ends came to 16 bases. The CDR3 is 15 amino acids. CDR1 and CDR2 from the germline V gene are SGDLS and YYNGEE. The CDR3: CASSGRLGSGDTQYF. DNA of the CDR3: TGTGCCAGCAGCGGGAGACTCGGATCTGGAGATACGCAGTATTTT.

The chain links TRBV9 to TRBJ2-7, with 7 bases lining up with TRBD1. This CDR3 has 14 amino acids. Germline trimming cut 1 base from V and 2 bases from J; bases unmatched to any gene: 3. Per germline, CDR1 SGDLS and CDR2 YYNGEE. CDR3 in amino acids: CASSVSGGPYEQYF. The CDR3 DNA reads TGTGCCAGCAGCGTATCAGGGGGACCCTACGAGCAGTACTTC.

The chain joins TRBV11-2 to TRBJ1-4, with 12 bases aligning to TRBD1. Germline CDR1 and CDR2: SGHAT and FQNNGV. The CDR3 covers 19 residues. With V trimmed by 5 bases and J by 2 bases, 12 bases remained unmatched. The CDR3 DNA follows: TGTGCCAGCAGCCCAGAAGGTACGGGACAGGGGGCTACTAATGAAAAACTGTTTTTT. Translation gives CASSPEGTGQGATNEKLFF. Combining the CDR3 with reference TRBV11-2 and TRBJ1-4 gives the whole variable domain EAGVAQSPRYKIIEKRQSVAFWCNPISGHATLYWYQQILGQGPKLLIQFQNNGVVDDSQLPKDRFSAERLKGVDSTLKIQPAKLEDSAVYLCASSPEGTGQGATNEKLFFGSGTQLSVL.

The rearrangement joins TRBV2 to TRBJ1-1, with TRBD1 as a possible D gene (6 bases). Germline V CDR1 and CDR2: SNHLY, FYNNEI. The CDR3 sequence is 14 residues long. Trimming removed 7 bases from V and 4 bases from J, with 16 bases in between. Here the CDR3 reads CASIINRDGTEAFF. CDR3 DNA sequence: TGTGCCAGCATCATTAACAGGGACGGCACTGAAGCTTTCTTT.

The rearrangement uses TRBV19 and TRBJ2-7, with TRBD1 matching 7 bases. V shed 6 bases, J shed 2 bases, and the junction held 7 bases outside the gene matches. CDR1 and CDR2 (germline): LNHDA, SQIVND (reference sequence). The CDR3 is 14 amino acids. In nucleotides, the CDR3 is TGTGCCAGTAGCCTCCGACAGGGACCCTACGAGCAGTACTTC. As protein: CASSLRQGPYEQYF.